This T cell receptor beta chain was recovered during a study of CD8+CD57+ T cells in acquired aplastic anemia (dated by TCRdb to 2016 to 2019). General notes on the study: A mean of approximately 3 ug of DNA, ranging from roughly 0.2 to 27.4 ug, was extracted from sorted CD4+ and CD8+ cells. Healthy donor samples averaged roughly 9.8 million reads for CD4+ and roughly 12 million for CD8+ cells. Overall study outcomes, separate from this receptor: Twenty-nine CD8+ CDR3 sequences were found to be shared between patients and controls, but these sequences appeared to be highly expressed in patients and within the immunodominant clones of the patients. No significant difference in CD8+ Simpson's diversity was found between patients and healthy controls (P=0.060).

Points on this clonotype: Which antigen it targets is not known. Per-base quality was not reported, and no clone a single base away is much larger than it.

Genomic DNA served as template for TCR beta VDJ combination and CDR3 sequence profiling. An Illumina HiSeq 2000 was the platform used for TCR repertoire sequencing. The original methods were these. Repertoires were assessed using TRBV/TRBJ rearrangement plots, CDR3 size and DJ length profiles, and Simpson's diversity index. The most abundant DNA sequence in the deep sequencing data was defined as the immunodominant clone. CDR3 amino acid sequences were checked for sharing between subjects and were compared against published repertoires and the VDJdb database. Through fastp at Q25 and MiXCR, TCRdb rebuilt clones from the public reads, retaining in-frame beta chains. One record per CDR3 amino acid sequence lists the most common genes and DNA. V and J calls and clone size were set by TCRdb, not the authors. For this sample the table gives about 81,000 distinct CDR3 sequences, of which 40% to 50% were detected only once. The ten largest clones add up to around 63% of the sample.

The CDR3 has 14 amino acids, counting the end cysteine and phenylalanine. Only the CDR3 region is kept as DNA, spanning 42 bases read in frame from base 1. Trimming takes 2 bases from V and 7 bases from J, and the germline ends sit 9 bases apart. As encoded in the germline V gene, CDR1 is SGHVS while CDR2 is FNYEAQ. In the study, sorted CD4+ and CD8+ blood T cells from patients with severe aplastic anemia and from healthy subjects underwent deep sequencing of TCR repertoires. Ficoll-Paque density gradient centrifugation was used to isolate peripheral blood mononuclear cells. Before DNA extraction, CD4+ and CD8+ T cells were sorted by FACS or by magnetic beads.

This receptor was taken from a human donor in good health, serving as a control. The specimen sequenced was sorted CD4+, CD8+, or CD8+CD57+ T cells (not recorded which) from PBMCs. The chain couples TRBV7-6 to TRBJ1-6; there is no confident call for the D gene. DNA sequence: TGTGCCAGCAGCTTATCAGGCAGAAATTCACCCCTCCACTTT. Its product reads: CASSLSGRNSPLHF.